Listed below are T cell receptor beta chains from one sample, sequenced in a study of T cell responses to AZD1222 COVID-19 vaccine. Only in-frame clones appear in the TCRdb table, and some are missing; sequencing was by immunoSEQ multiplex PCR. The sample carries about 150,000 clones, less than 90% recorded once. The sample here was peripheral blood, taken after recovery from COVID-19. These TCRs come from an adult who had recovered from COVID-19. Both conserved end residues are part of each CDR3. A D gene is named only where the DNA matches it firmly. The size of a clone is reported for some rows only, either as once, few or many, or as a class for expanded clones.

CDR3	DNA	length	size	V	J	D
CASSYGQGGEKLFF	TGTGCCAGCAGTTACGGACAGGGAGGGGAAAAACTGTTTTTT	14	-	TRBV6-5	TRBJ1-4	TRBD1
CASSEGLANTGELFF	TGTGCCAGCAGTGAGGGGCTCGCGAACACCGGGGAGCTGTTTTTT	15	-	TRBV6-4	TRBJ2-2	-
CASSIITGTEAFF	TGTGCCAGTAGTATTATAACGGGCACTGAAGCTTTCTTT	13	once	TRBV19	TRBJ1-1	-
CASSLAEGQETQYF	TGTGCCAGCAGCTTAGCAGAAGGGCAAGAGACCCAGTACTTC	14	-	TRBV7-9	TRBJ2-5	-
CASSLEGQGGTEAFF	TGTGCCAGCAGCTTGGAAGGACAGGGTGGGACTGAAGCTTTCTTT	15	-	TRBV7-3	TRBJ1-1	TRBD1
CASSHGPGPINSPLHF	TGTGCCAGCAGCCACGGCCCGGGACCGATTAATTCACCCCTCCACTTT	16	-	TRBV3-1/TRBV3-2	TRBJ1-6	-
CASSLALSSGEDTQYF	TGTGCCAGCAGCTTGGCCCTGTCTTCAGGCGAGGATACGCAGTATTTT	16	-	TRBV5-8	TRBJ2-3	-
CASRADPAVTGELFF	TGTGCCAGCAGGGCCGACCCTGCGGTCACCGGGGAGCTGTTTTTT	15	-	TRBV2	TRBJ2-2	-
CASSPPSTGGGEKLFF	TGTGCCAGCTCACCACCGTCGACAGGGGGAGGAGAAAAACTGTTTTTT	16	-	TRBV18	TRBJ1-4	TRBD1
CASSPPGRADTQYF	TGTGCCAGCTCACCACCGGGGAGGGCCGATACGCAGTATTTT	14	-	TRBV18	TRBJ2-3	TRBD2
CASSSWIHTGELFF	TGTGCCAGCAGCTCCTGGATCCACACCGGGGAGCTGTTTTTT	14	-	TRBV7-2	TRBJ2-2	-
CASSTGRYSNEKLFF	TGTGCCAGCAGCACGGGACGGTACTCTAATGAAAAACTGTTTTTT	15	-	TRBV9	TRBJ1-4	-
CSVEVKPGGNGYTF	TGCAGCGTTGAAGTGAAACCAGGGGGGAATGGCTACACCTTC	14	-	TRBV29-1	TRBJ1-2	TRBD1
CASSEFFLQGAEETQYF	TGCGCCAGCAGCGAATTTTTTCTACAGGGGGCAGAGGAGACCCAGTACTTC	17	-	TRBV4-1	TRBJ2-5	TRBD1
CASSPGPRGSEQYF	TGCGCCAGCAGCCCCGGCCCCCGCGGCTCCGAGCAGTACTTC	14	-	TRBV5-1	TRBJ2-7	-
CASSPPDRVNSPLHF	TGTGCCAGCAGCCCTCCGGACAGGGTCAATTCACCCCTCCACTTT	15	-	TRBV7-9	TRBJ1-6	TRBD1
CASSSAGQETEAFF	TGTGCCAGCAGTTCGGCGGGGCAGGAGACTGAAGCTTTCTTT	14	-	TRBV6-2/TRBV6-3	TRBJ1-1	-
CASTKGDGYYEQYF	TGTGCCAGCACTAAAGGGGACGGATACTACGAGCAGTACTTC	14	few	TRBV11-1	TRBJ2-7	-
CSASPRGAGELFF	TGCAGTGCTAGTCCTCGGGGCGCCGGGGAGCTGTTTTTT	13	-	TRBV20-1	TRBJ2-2	-
CATSDFGGTQYF	TGTGCCACCAGTGATTTTGGAGGCACGCAGTACTTC	12	-	TRBV24-1	TRBJ2-7	-
CASSFSSFSPEAFF	TGTGCCAGCAGTTTCTCCAGTTTCTCCCCTGAAGCTTTCTTT	14	-	TRBV27	TRBJ1-1	-
CASSRRGQTEQYF	TGCGCCAGCAGCCGACGAGGTCAGACCGAGCAGTACTTC	13	-	TRBV5-1	TRBJ2-7	-
CASSGVRGHTGELFF	TGTGCCAGTAGCGGCGTGAGGGGGCACACCGGGGAGCTGTTTTTT	15	-	TRBV19	TRBJ2-2	TRBD1
CASSLAGKYGYTF	TGCGCCAGCAGCTTGGCAGGGAAATATGGCTACACCTTC	13	-	TRBV5-1	TRBJ1-2	-
CASSLKTEPYEQYF	TGTGCCAGCAGCTTGAAAACAGAACCCTACGAGCAGTACTTC	14	once	TRBV5-4	TRBJ2-7	-
CASSMASGGAPRVETQYF	TGTGCCAGTAGTATGGCTAGCGGGGGGGCCCCCCGGGTGGAGACCCAGTACTTC	18	-	TRBV19	TRBJ2-5	TRBD2
CASSLLGYAVGELFF	TGTGCCAGCAGTTTATTAGGGTATGCAGTCGGGGAGCTGTTTTTT	15	-	TRBV28	TRBJ2-2	-
CASSTLTPGTWGEAFF	TGTGCCAGCAGCACCCTGACCCCGGGGACCTGGGGAGAAGCTTTCTTT	16	-	TRBV7-9	TRBJ1-1	-